The rows below give T cell receptor beta chains drawn from one sample of a study of blood T cell repertoires in COVID-19. Here immunoSEQ multiplex PCR was the method, and the copy in TCRdb shows in-frame clones only, minus some. The repertoire consists of around 180,000 clones, with roughly 80% occurring once and the leading ten covering 1.5%. Sequenced material: peripheral blood. These receptors all come from a human donor in a cohort sampled during active COVID-19. The CDR3 runs from the conserved cysteine through the conserved F or W. Size is omitted from some rows. Given values are once, few, many or a class for expanded clones.

TRBJ1-6,.,TRBV4-1,CASSSGQGNSPLHF
TRBJ1-1,.,TRBV29-1,CSVARVEGTEAFF
TRBJ2-1,.,TRBV18,CASSPRQGLADNEQFF
TRBJ2-3,.,TRBV7-3,CASSFPGTGLHFSTDTQYF
TRBJ2-7,.,TRBV7-2,CASSWGTSGYEQYF
TRBJ1-1,few,TRBV7-2,CASSADRAYTEAFF
TRBJ2-7,few,TRBV11-2,CASSSLGNLYEQYF
TRBJ2-1,once,TRBV5-1,CASSSRDREYNEQFF
TRBJ1-1,.,TRBV6-5,CASSLVGGEAFF
TRBJ1-5,.,TRBV6-1,CASSAGQGASNQPQHF
TRBJ1-6,.,TRBV19,CASSGSTGGPYNSPLHF
TRBJ2-2,.,TRBV11-3,CASSPRATGELFF
TRBJ2-1,.,TRBV29-1,CSVTSGSNEQFF
TRBJ2-7,.,TRBV6-6,CASSDPGQAIREQYF
TRBJ1-3,.,TRBV5-1,CASRDGVYGNTIYF
TRBJ1-1,.,TRBV4-3,CASSRDWTGGYGAFF
TRBJ2-2,.,TRBV29-1,CSARTGGPGELFF
TRBJ1-5,.,TRBV5-8,CASSLAGQNQPQHF
TRBJ2-7,.,TRBV18,CASSPSGTGLYEQYF
TRBJ1-2,.,TRBV18,CASSPPSTNYGYTF
TRBJ1-1,.,TRBV7-3,CASSLTPGQGAEAFF
TRBJ2-7,.,TRBV27,CASSLSIRYEQYF
TRBJ1-3,.,TRBV4-1,CASSQVTRSSGNTIYF
TRBJ1-4,few,TRBV9,CASSPGTVGNEKLFF
TRBJ1-5,.,TRBV10-1,CATSARSQPQHF
TRBJ1-2,.,TRBV6-5,CASRAGVAKGYTF
TRBJ2-7,once,TRBV7-2,CASSLTTSGYEQYF
TRBJ1-1,.,TRBV2,CASSRKSSIEAFF
TRBJ2-7,.,TRBV12-3/TRBV12-4,CASSLAGSEQYF
TRBJ2-7,.,TRBV6-6,CASTPGQGLYEQYF
TRBJ1-6,.,TRBV10-3,CAIREAGGNSPLHF
TRBJ2-3,.,TRBV5-5,CASSSEWGQDTQYF
TRBJ2-7,.,TRBV18,CASSPPAGYEQYF
TRBJ2-7,.,TRBV19,CASKIPGQGAEQYF
TRBJ2-1,few,TRBV7-6,CASSRGTSNEQFF
TRBJ2-1,.,TRBV6-2/TRBV6-3,CASSYVSGGYNEQFF
TRBJ1-5,few,TRBV19,CASSMAGGNQPQHF
TRBJ2-7,.,TRBV27,CASTRQGAEEQYF
TRBJ1-6,.,TRBV25-1,CASSVAGTENSPLHF
TRBJ1-1,.,TRBV6-1,CASREQARNTEAFF
TRBJ2-1,.,TRBV5-4,CASSSVTYNEQFF
TRBJ1-5,.,TRBV7-2,CASSYTYGTGGIANQPQHF
TRBJ2-1,.,TRBV24-1,CATSDSTSGGLLGEQFF
TRBJ1-1,.,TRBV29-1,CSVRPILVNTEAFF
TRBJ2-6,.,TRBV3-1/TRBV3-2,CASSQGRAGANVLTF
TRBJ1-1,few,TRBV7-3,CASSQGGLAEAFF
TRBJ2-7,once,TRBV6-5,CASSYAAETYEQYF
TRBJ2-5,.,TRBV9,CASSAPGLAGGMETQYF
TRBJ2-1,.,TRBV11-2,CASSLIPKGSEQFF
TRBJ1-5,.,TRBV28,CASRTGLGQPQHF
TRBJ2-7,.,TRBV29-1,CSVEREGSYEQYF
TRBJ1-2,.,TRBV19,CASKSAGGSDYGYTF
TRBJ1-2,.,TRBV5-4,CASSGLVGGYTF
TRBJ1-1,.,TRBV7-9,CASSLNARGNTEAFF